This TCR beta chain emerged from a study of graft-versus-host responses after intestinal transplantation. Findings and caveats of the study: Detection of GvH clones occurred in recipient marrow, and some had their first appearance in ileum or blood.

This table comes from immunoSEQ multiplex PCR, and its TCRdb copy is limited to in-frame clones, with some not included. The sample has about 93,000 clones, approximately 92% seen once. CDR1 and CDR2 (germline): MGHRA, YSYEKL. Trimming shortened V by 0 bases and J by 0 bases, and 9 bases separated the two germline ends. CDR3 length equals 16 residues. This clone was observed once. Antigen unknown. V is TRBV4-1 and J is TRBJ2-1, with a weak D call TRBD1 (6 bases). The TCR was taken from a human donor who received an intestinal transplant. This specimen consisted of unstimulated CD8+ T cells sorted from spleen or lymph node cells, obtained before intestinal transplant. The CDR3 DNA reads TGCGCCAGCAGCCAAGAGCTGGACAGCTCCTACAATGAGCAGTTCTTC. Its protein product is CASSQELDSSYNEQFF.